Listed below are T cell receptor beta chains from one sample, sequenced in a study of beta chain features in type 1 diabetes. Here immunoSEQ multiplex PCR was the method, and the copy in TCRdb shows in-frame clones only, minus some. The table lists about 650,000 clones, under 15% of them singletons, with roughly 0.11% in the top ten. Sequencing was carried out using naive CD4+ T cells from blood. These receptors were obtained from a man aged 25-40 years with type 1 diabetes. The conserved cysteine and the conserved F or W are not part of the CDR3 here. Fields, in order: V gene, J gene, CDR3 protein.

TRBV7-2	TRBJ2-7	ASSSWTGSYEQY
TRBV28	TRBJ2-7	ASSLYRTGLAYEQY
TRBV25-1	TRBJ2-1	ASSEPPGGPYNEQF
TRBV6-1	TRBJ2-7	ATWTGESYEQY
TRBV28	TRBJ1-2	ASSSDRGYGYT
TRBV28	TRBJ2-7	ASSGTVNPLEQY
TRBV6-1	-	ATEVGRFYEQY
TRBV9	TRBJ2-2	ASSPRGRELF
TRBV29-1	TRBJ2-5	SVGENQETQY
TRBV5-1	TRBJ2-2	ASSPQGNTGELF
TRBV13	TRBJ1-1	ASSRERPTENTEAF
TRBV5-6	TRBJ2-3	ASNPMVTDTQY
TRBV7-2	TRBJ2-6	ASSQSLQPASNVLT
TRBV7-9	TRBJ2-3	ASSLALRDPDTQY
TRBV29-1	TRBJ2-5	SVQASAQETQY
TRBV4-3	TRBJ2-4	ASSREDRGTQNIQY
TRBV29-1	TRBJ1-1	SVESPNTEAF
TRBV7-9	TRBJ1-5	ASSLSREDQPQH
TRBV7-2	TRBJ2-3	ATGGADTQY
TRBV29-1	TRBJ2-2	SVEKQLNTGELF
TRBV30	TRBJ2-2	ARMAGSGGELF
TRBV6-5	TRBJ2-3	ASRSMGDTQY
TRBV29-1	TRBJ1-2	SVDSGLRYGYT
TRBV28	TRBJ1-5	ASSSLRDTGNQPQH
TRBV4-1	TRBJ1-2	ASSQDRASGATNYGYT
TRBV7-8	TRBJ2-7	ASSSPVSWRFH
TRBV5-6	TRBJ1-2	ASSLVGYGYT
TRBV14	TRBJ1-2	ASSGRTGDGYT
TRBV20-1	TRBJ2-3	SAKLHTQY
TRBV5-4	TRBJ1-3	ASSLDPLGVNSGNTIY
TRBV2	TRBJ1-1	ASSDMGGRDTEAF
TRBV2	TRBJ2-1	ASIGLNEQF
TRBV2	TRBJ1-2	ASSPQGANYGYT
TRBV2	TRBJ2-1	ASSLRTGEGNEQF
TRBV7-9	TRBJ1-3	ASSFRTPGNTIY
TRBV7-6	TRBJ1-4	ASSLRGVGEKLF
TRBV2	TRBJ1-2	ASGNYGYT
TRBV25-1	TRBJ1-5	ASSPGQGAGQPQH
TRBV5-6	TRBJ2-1	ASSLMGSGNEQF
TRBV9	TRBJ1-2	ASSVDGTSGGYT
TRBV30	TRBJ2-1	AWSEGGTGTYNEQF
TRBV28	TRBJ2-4	ASSLSELAKNIQY
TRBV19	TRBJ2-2	ASSIVGATGELF
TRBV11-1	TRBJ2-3	ASSLAKWRGGQTDTQY
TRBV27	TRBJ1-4	ASSRQLTNEKLF
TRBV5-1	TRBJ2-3	ASRQTSIVGTDTQY
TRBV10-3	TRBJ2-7	AISENRNYEQY
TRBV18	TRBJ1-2	ASSPWAGGTTNYGYT
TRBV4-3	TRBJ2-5	ASSQSSSWGGETQY
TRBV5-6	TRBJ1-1	ASSPPGPLITEAF
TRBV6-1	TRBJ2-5	ASSFGTGAQETQY
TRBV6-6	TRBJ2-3	ASSYRQEGDTQY